Listed here are 18 T cell receptor beta chains from one sample, sequenced in a study of T cells in women clearing cervical HPV infection (dated by TCRdb to the late 2010s). The protocol used for the library was the immunoSEQ multiplex PCR assay. TCRdb provides this immuneACCESS table in a form limited to in-frame rearrangements. Some clones are lacking; in checked studies, under half of them reflect an unresolved V gene, and why the rest are absent is not known. The sample table on file contains roughly 35,000 clones. The top ten clones comprise roughly 4% of the sample. Sample: blood buffy coat. These receptors all come from a woman between 18 and 70 years old with a cervical HPV16 infection that either progressed to CIN3+ or cleared (not recorded which).

For this clone: The DNA ends 3 residues before the CDR3 does, and the rest of the CDR3 is filled in from the germline J gene. The chain employs TRBV7-2 and TRBJ2-3, with TRBD1 matching over 8 bases. V dropped 4 bases and J dropped 1; count of bases not matched to a gene: 1. CDR1 is SGHTA, CDR2 FQGNSA, per germline. This CDR3 contains 14 residues. Incomplete CDR3 DNA: TGTGCCAGCAGCTCGGACAGGGGCACAGATACG. Translation gives CASSSDRGTDT. The whole CDR3 protein is CASSSDRGTDTQYF.

A note on this clone: The CDR3 goes on 3 residues after the read ends, and that part is filled in from the germline J gene. V and J are TRBV11-1 and TRBJ1-1, with D tentatively TRBD1 (5 bases). The CDR3 sequence is 12 residues long. CDR1 and CDR2 from the germline V gene are SGHAT and FQDESV (reference sequence). CDR3 bases read: TGTGCCAGCAGCTCCCGGGGGTTGGAA. Its translation is CASSSRGLE. The full CDR3 sequence reads CASSSRGLEAFF.

With regard to this clone: The CDR3 extends 3 residues past the end of the read, so its final part is completed from the germline J gene. J is TRBJ2-5 and V is TRBV6-1; 8 nucleotides agree with TRBD1. Germline CDR1 and CDR2: MNHNS and SASEGT. Trimming cost V 4 bases and J 2 bases; bases outside gene matches: 9. This CDR3 contains 16 residues. CDR3 bases read: TGTGCCAGCAGTGTGTCAGGGGGCAAACTTCAAGAGACC. Translated: CASSVSGGKLQET. From start to end, the CDR3 is CASSVSGGKLQETQYF.

On this clone: At one end, the junction sequence differs from germline, possibly due to a read error. Read sequence stops 3 residues before the CDR3 end, and the germline J gene provides the missing end. The chain has TRBV4-2 and TRBJ1-1; D gene ambiguous. In germline, CDR1 is LGHNA, CDR2 YNFKEQ. The CDR3 consists of 15 residues. The part of the CDR3 DNA that was read is TGCGCCAGCAGCCCAACTTTAGAACTGAACACTGAA. It encodes CASSPTLELNTE. The full CDR3 protein is CASSPTLELNTEAFF.

About this clone itself: The observed sequence ends 3 residues before the CDR3 terminus, with the missing tail filled in from the germline J gene. The chain is built from TRBV16 and TRBJ1-1; D call uncertain. CDR3 length equals 13 residues. V was clipped by 7 bases and J by 5 bases, with 14 bases between them. CDR1 and CDR2 (germline): KGHSY, FQNENV. CDR3 sequence: CASTLTRGTEAFF. The CDR3 DNA, read in part, is TGTGCCAGCACCCTGACCCGAGGGACTGAA.

As for this clone: Read sequence stops 3 residues before the CDR3 end, and the germline J gene provides the missing end. The chain has TRBV7-2 and TRBJ1-2, with a tentative D call TRBD1 (5 bases). Germline V CDR1 and CDR2: SGHTA, FQGNSA. V gave up 5 bases and J gave up 3 bases, with 10 bases separating them. This CDR3 region has 13 residues. The CDR3 bases that were read are TGTGCCAGCAGCCCCAGGGTGGACTATGGC. Translation gives CASSPRVDYG. The entire CDR3 reads CASSPRVDYGYTF.

A word on this clone: The CDR3 goes on 3 residues after the read ends, and that part is filled in from the germline J gene. The V call is TRBV30, the J call TRBJ1-2; TRBD1 agrees at 7 bases. CDR1 and CDR2 (germline): GTSNPN, SVGIG (reference sequence). The junction had 11 bases not matched to a gene; V was cut back by 8 bases and J by 5 bases. CDR3 size: 13 residues. The sequenced part of the CDR3 DNA is TGTGCCAGACAGGTCACAGGGGCATATGGC. It is translated as CARQVTGAYG. The entire CDR3 sequence reads CARQVTGAYGYTF.

Details on this clone: The read ends 3 residues before the CDR3 terminus; that terminus is restored from the germline J gene. This chain uses TRBV19 with TRBJ2-7; 13 bases agree with TRBD2. Trimming cost V 5 bases and J 6 bases; bases outside gene matches: 7. The germline V gene has CDR1 LNHDA and CDR2 SQIVND (reference sequence). CDR3 size: 15 residues. The covered CDR3 bases are TGTGCCAGTAGTGCCGGACTAGCGGGAGTTATCGAG. Translated, it gives CASSAGLAGVIE. The whole CDR3 is CASSAGLAGVIEQYF.

For this clone: The read terminates 3 residues ahead of where the CDR3 ends, so the germline J gene completes it. The chain recombines TRBV7-2 with TRBJ1-4; TRBD1 agrees at 9 bases. The CDR3 has 13 residues. Germline CDR1 and CDR2: SGHTA and FQGNSA. The sequenced part of the CDR3 DNA is TGTGCCAGCAGCTTAGGACAGGGGGGGAAA. Amino acid sequence: CASSLGQGGK. The full CDR3 sequence reads CASSLGQGGKLFF.

In regard to this clone: Read data end 3 residues before the CDR3 end; the end is taken from the germline J gene. This chain links TRBV7-9 with TRBJ1-1, with D unclear. V lost 3 bases to trimming and J lost 6 bases, with 11 bases between them. This CDR3 has 13 residues. Germline values: CDR1 SEHNR, CDR2 FQNEAQ (reference sequence). CDR3 amino acids: CASSFTDRSEAFF. CDR3 bases read: TGTGCCAGCAGCTTCACAGACCGTTCTGAA. The full variable domain, rest sourced from reference TRBV7-9 and TRBJ1-1, is DTGVSQNPRHKITKRGQNVTFRCDPISEHNRLYWYRQTLGQGPEFLTYFQNEAQLEKSRLLSDRFSAERPKGSFSTLEIQRTEQGDSAMYLCASSFTDRSEAFFGQGTRLTVV.

CDR3 DNA, as far as it was read: TGTGCCAGTAGTATCGCCAGGAGCTCCTACAATGAG. It yields the protein CASSIARSSYNE. The full CDR3 protein reads CASSIARSSYNEQFF. This chain links TRBV19 with TRBJ2-1; unclear D gene. The read finishes 3 residues shy of the CDR3 end, and the germline J gene is used to complete it. This CDR3 has 15 amino acids. The ends were cut back, 3 bases at V and 0 bases at J, with 9 bases in the middle. Germline CDR1 and CDR2: LNHDA and SQIVND (reference sequence).

As regards this clone: Coverage ceases 3 residues before the CDR3 finishes, and the germline J gene fills in the end. This chain uses TRBV29-1 with TRBJ2-7; D is perhaps TRBD2 (5 bases). Trimming left V 0 bases short and J 1 base short, with 10 bases between. CDR3 length equals 14 residues. CDR1 is SQVTM, CDR2 ANQGSEA, per germline. This CDR3 is CSVEESGGSYEQYF. Partial CDR3 DNA: TGCAGCGTTGAAGAGAGCGGTGGATCCTACGAG.

To note about this clone: From the germline J gene comes the end of the CDR3, since the read stops 3 residues before it. V is TRBV7-2 and J is TRBJ2-7; possibly TRBD1 for D (5 bases). The CDR3 runs 13 residues. Germline CDR1 and CDR2: SGHTA and FQGNSA. The V gene lost 5 bases and the J gene lost 3 bases, with 11 bases spanning the gap. The CDR3 sequence: CASSRTTDYEQYF. Partial CDR3 DNA: TGTGCCAGCAGCCGGACAACCGACTACGAG.

About this clone itself: The sequenced fragment ends 3 residues before the CDR3 boundary, so the rest is inferred from the germline J gene. The chain is built from TRBV30 and TRBJ2-2, with a weak D call TRBD1 (5 bases). V lost 0 bases, J lost 6 bases, and 8 bases lay in between. Germline values: CDR1 GTSNPN, CDR2 SVGIG (reference sequence). This CDR3 region has 13 residues. CDR3 in amino acids: CAWSVIGAGELFF. CDR3 DNA (partial): TGTGCCTGGAGTGTCATAGGGGCCGGGGAG.

Details on this clone: The read is 3 residues too short to cover the CDR3 end, so that end is filled in from the germline J gene. The chain uses TRBV11-3 and TRBJ1-1, with D possibly being TRBD1 (6 bases). V was clipped by 6 bases and J by 2 bases, with 10 bases between them. The CDR3 totals 13 residues. From germline, CDR1 is SGHNT and CDR2 YENEEA. The DNA read from the CDR3 is TGTGCCAGCAGTATACAGGGAAACACTGAA. Protein: CASSIQGNTE. The whole CDR3 reads CASSIQGNTEAFF. Full variable domain (outside the CDR3, taken from reference TRBV11-3 and TRBJ1-1): EAGVVQSPRYKIIEKKQPVAFWCNPISGHNTLYWYLQNLGQGPELLIRYENEEAVDDSQLPKDRFSAERLKGVDSTLKIQPAELGDSAVYLCASSIQGNTEAFFGQGTRLTVV.

CDR3 in amino acids: CASSLGTSGNGEQFF. The CDR3 bases that were read are TGTGCCAGCAGCTTAGGGACTAGCGGGAACGGTGAG. V and J are TRBV7-3 and TRBJ2-1; TRBD2 matches at 13 bases. The missing CDR3 end, 3 residues past where the read stops, is filled in from the germline J gene. There are 15 residues in the CDR3. Germline CDR1 and CDR2: SGHTA and FQGTGA. V was pared by 2 bases and J by 9 bases, with 4 bases of the junction left unmatched.

A remark on this clone: The read finishes 3 residues shy of the CDR3 end, and the germline J gene is used to complete it. The V call is TRBV19, the J call TRBJ1-6; TRBD1 might be the D (6 bases). V gave up 3 bases and J gave up 10 bases, with 10 bases separating them. Per germline, CDR1 LNHDA and CDR2 SQIVND (reference sequence). This CDR3 has 13 residues. The CDR3 is CASSMGHQSPLHF. The part of the CDR3 DNA that was read is TGTGCCAGTAGTATGGGACATCAATCACCC.

Comments on this clone: Read coverage stops 3 residues before the CDR3 terminus; the germline J gene supplies the remainder. V gene TRBV18 combines with J gene TRBJ2-5; D is possibly TRBD2 (6 bases). V was trimmed by 2 bases and J by 3 bases, leaving 13 bases between them. Germline V lookup: CDR1 KGHSH, CDR2 LQKENI. CDR3 length equals 15 residues. The sequenced CDR3 bases are TGTGCCAGCTCACCAGCGGGGACGGAAAAAGAGACC. Its translation is CASSPAGTEKET. The entire CDR3 protein is CASSPAGTEKETQYF.